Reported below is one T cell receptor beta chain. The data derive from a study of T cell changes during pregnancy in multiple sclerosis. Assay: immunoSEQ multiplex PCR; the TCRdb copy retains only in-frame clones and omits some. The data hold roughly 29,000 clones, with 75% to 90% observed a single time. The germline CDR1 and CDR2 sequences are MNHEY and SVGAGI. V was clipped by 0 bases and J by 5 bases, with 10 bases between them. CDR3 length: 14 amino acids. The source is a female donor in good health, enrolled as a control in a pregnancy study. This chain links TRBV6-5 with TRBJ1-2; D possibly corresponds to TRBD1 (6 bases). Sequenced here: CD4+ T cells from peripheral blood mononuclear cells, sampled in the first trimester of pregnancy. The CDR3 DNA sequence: TGTGCCAGCAGTTACTCGGGGGGGCAGTATGGCTACACCTTC. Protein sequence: CASSYSGGQYGYTF.